This TCR beta chain was identified in a study of shared clonotypes between healthy human individuals. Germline values: CDR1 LGHNA, CDR2 YNFKEQ. The CDR3 is 14 amino acids. V was cut by 5 bases and J by 3 bases, with 11 bases left in between. Original processing notes: ImmunoSEQ junction-only sequences lacked quality scores, so their filtering differed. Clones were sequenced by immunoSEQ multiplex PCR, and TCRdb holds only the in-frame ones, with some missing. The DNA was the basis for D and trimming; V, J and clone size are from that table. The data show some 490,000 clones, roughly 80% seen once. Sequencing was done on a sample of PBMCs. V and J are TRBV4-2 and TRBJ2-1; tentative D call: TRBD2 (5 bases). This TCR was recovered from a woman aged 35 to 49 in good health. Some clones in this sample may be carry-over from other donors' samples. The CDR3 is CASSAPGSYNEQFF. CDR3 DNA: TGTGCCAGCAGCGCCCCTGGGAGCTACAATGAGCAGTTCTTC.